Presented here are 18 T cell receptor beta chains from one specimen sequenced in a study of identical twins. TCRdb re-called the 5' RACE reads through MiXCR, storing one row per CDR3 protein. This repertoire shows under 900,000 distinct CDR3 sequences, 15% to 20% found once; its top ten account for 13%. The same sample was also used in a study of T cells expressing NK-cell markers.

Sequencing was done on a sample of PBMCs. The receptors were gathered from a woman aged 18-29 years in good health.

A few counts support this clonotype. The chain employs TRBV20-1 and TRBJ1-4, with TRBD1 as a possible D gene (6 bases). CDR1 is DFQATT and CDR2 is SNEGSKA in the germline V gene (reference sequence). The V end lost 1 base, the J end lost 5 bases, and 11 bases lay between the germline ends. CDR3 length: 14 residues. For the CDR3, the DNA is TGCAGTGCTAGAGTAGGGGGACGGAATGAAAAACTGTTTTTT. It is translated as CSARVGGRNEKLFF.

This clonotype turned up a few times. Here the CDR3 reads CSALDGGGTQYF. The DNA for the CDR3 is TGCAGTGCCCTAGACGGGGGTGGGACCCAGTACTTC. The chain employs TRBV20-1 and TRBJ2-5, with D possibly matching TRBD2 (6 bases). The germline gives CDR1 DFQATT, CDR2 SNEGSKA (reference sequence). The length of the CDR3 is 12 residues. The V end was cut by 6 bases, the J end by 7 bases, with 15 bases between.

This clonotype was detected ten times or more. The chain uses TRBV6-5 and TRBJ2-3; TRBD2 matches at 7 bases. Trimming took 8 bases from V and 2 from J; bases not matched to a gene: 1. CDR1 is MNHEY and CDR2 is SVGAGI in the germline V gene. CDR3 size: 12 residues. The CDR3 DNA follows: TGTGCCAGCGGGACTAACACAGATACGCAGTATTTT. Translated: CASGTNTDTQYF.

This sequence joins TRBV12-3 or TRBV12-4 and TRBJ2-1; TRBD2 aligns across 14 bases. Trimming removed 6 bases from V and 8 bases from J; junction bases left unmatched: 15. The CDR3 has 18 residues. The CDR3 sequence: CASSLTSGRAFVFYEQFF. CDR3 in DNA: TGTGCCAGCAGCCTGACTAGCGGGAGGGCCTTCGTATTCTATGAGCAGTTCTTC.

Only a few counts were recorded for this clonotype. The V call is TRBV7-2, the J call TRBJ2-1; TRBD1 matches 9 bases. V was pared by 7 bases and J by 5 bases, with 6 bases of the junction left unmatched. This CDR3 is built from 14 residues. Germline V gene data show CDR1 as SGHTA and CDR2 as FQGNSA. CDR3 DNA: TGTGCCAGCAAAAGGACAGGGGCCAACAATGAGCAGTTCTTC. It codes for CASKRTGANNEQFF.

The chain recombines TRBV15 with TRBJ2-7, with 8 nucleotides matching TRBD2. Unmatched junction bases numbered 7, after V lost 0 bases and J lost 3 bases. This CDR3 has 16 amino acids. Germline CDR1 LNHNV, CDR2 YYDKDF (reference sequence). The CDR3 spells CATSREPGLGFYEQYF. In DNA, the CDR3 is TGTGCCACCAGCAGAGAACCGGGACTAGGATTCTACGAGCAGTACTTC.

In this sample, this clonotype turned up many times. The rearrangement links TRBV12-3 or TRBV12-4 to TRBJ1-1; D gene unclear. The CDR3 covers 13 residues. Between the trimmed V and J ends, which lost 5 bases and 1 base, there was a span of 8 bases. CDR3 DNA: TGTGCCAGCAGTCCTCGGGCGAACACTGAAGCTTTCTTT. It translates to CASSPRANTEAFF.

This clonotype was detected a few times. The chain combines TRBV20-1 with TRBJ2-7; D gene unclear. Germline V CDR1 and CDR2: DFQATT, SNEGSKA (reference sequence). This CDR3 region has 13 residues. Trimming stripped 7 bases from V and 1 base from J, with 14 bases between. This CDR3 is CSGAEDGSYEQYF. In nucleotides, the CDR3 is TGCAGTGGGGCCGAGGACGGTTCCTACGAGCAGTACTTC.

This clonotype has just a few counts. This rearrangement joins TRBV7-9 to TRBJ1-5, with a tentative D call TRBD1 (5 bases). The CDR3 sequence is 14 residues long. The V gene lost 0 bases and the J gene lost 10 bases, with 13 bases spanning the gap. Germline V gene sequence: CDR1 SEHNR, CDR2 FQNEAQ (reference sequence). As DNA, the CDR3 is TGTGCCAGCAGCTTAGCCGAGGGGTCGGGTCCCCAGCATTTT. Its protein is CASSLAEGSGPQHF.

The chain combines TRBV20-1 with TRBJ2-7, with unresolved D. The CDR3 loop spans 13 amino acids. In germline, CDR1 is DFQATT, CDR2 SNEGSKA (reference sequence). Trimming pared 3 bases from V and 2 bases from J, leaving 11 bases between. The CDR3, as DNA: TGCAGTGCTAGTGACGGGTCTCCCTACGAGCAGTACTTC. As protein: CSASDGSPYEQYF.

This clonotype was seen many times. The chain has TRBV5-1 and TRBJ2-7; 8 nucleotides match TRBD1. V shed 5 bases and J 3 bases; nucleotides not matched to a gene: 7. Germline V lookup: CDR1 SGHRS, CDR2 YFSETQ. There are 14 residues in the CDR3. In DNA, the CDR3 is TGCGCCAGCAGTTTAGGACAGGGCTACTACGAGCAGTACTTC. It is translated as CASSLGQGYYEQYF.

This clonotype was seen a few times. The chain recombines TRBV19 with TRBJ1-5; the D is unclear. V was cut by 4 bases and J by 3 bases, with 13 bases left in between. The germline CDR1 and CDR2 sequences are LNHDA and SQIVND (reference sequence). The CDR3 has 15 residues. CDR3 residues: CASSRLQSLNQPQHF. DNA of the CDR3: TGTGCCAGTAGTAGGTTGCAGTCCCTCAATCAGCCCCAGCATTTT.

This clonotype was detected a few times. The V and J genes are TRBV7-9 and TRBJ2-1, with 8 bases identical to TRBD1. Germline V gene data show CDR1 as SEHNR and CDR2 as FQNEAQ (reference sequence). The CDR3 is 15 residues long. V shed 6 bases and J 4 bases; nucleotides not matched to a gene: 8. The CDR3 protein is CASSSQGGQYNEQFF. The CDR3 bases are TGTGCCAGCAGTTCACAGGGGGGCCAGTACAATGAGCAGTTCTTC.

V and J are TRBV4-3 and TRBJ2-1; tentatively, D is TRBD2 (5 bases). The CDR3 is 13 residues long. Germline V gene lookup returns CDR1 LGHNA and CDR2 YSLEER. Trimming pared 0 bases from V and 7 bases from J, leaving 7 bases between. CDR3 amino acids: CASSQDPGNEQFF. CDR3 bases: TGCGCCAGCAGCCAAGATCCGGGGAATGAGCAGTTCTTC.

This clonotype was observed a handful of times. The genes are TRBV6-5 and TRBJ2-1; D not certain. The germline CDR1 and CDR2 sequences are MNHEY and SVGAGI. This CDR3 is built from 16 residues. V was pared by 4 bases and J by 8 bases, with 21 bases between. The CDR3 protein is CASSLGLNRFRDEQFF. The CDR3 DNA follows: TGTGCCAGCAGTTTGGGTCTAAACAGATTCCGGGATGAGCAGTTCTTC.

A few counts support this clonotype. This rearrangement joins TRBV12-3 or TRBV12-4 to TRBJ2-1; possibly TRBD1 or TRBD2 for D (5 bases each). The CDR3 has 18 amino acids. Between the trimmed V and J ends, which lost 6 bases and 5 bases, there was a span of 26 bases. CDR3 coding DNA: TGTGCCAGCAGCTCGGGCCCGGGACGTCCTAGTCGTGACAATGAGCAGTTCTTC. It specifies CASSSGPGRPSRDNEQFF.

This clonotype was detected once. The chain joins TRBV6-1 to TRBJ2-5; TRBD2 agrees at 13 bases. This CDR3 comprises 14 residues. After removal of 6 bases from V and 5 bases from J, the junction contained 3 bases not matched to a gene. Germline V gives CDR1 MNHNS, CDR2 SASEGT. CDR3 residues: CASRWTSGSETQYF. The CDR3, as DNA: TGTGCCAGCAGGTGGACTAGCGGGAGTGAGACCCAGTACTTC.

This sequence joins TRBV20-1 and TRBJ2-3; no firm D call. The CDR3 has 14 residues. Per the germline V gene, CDR1 is DFQATT and CDR2 is SNEGSKA (reference sequence). V lost 6 bases to trimming and J lost 3 bases, with 16 bases between them. The CDR3 region is CSARPGHKTDTQYF. The CDR3 DNA follows: TGCAGTGCCCGCCCCGGTCATAAAACAGATACGCAGTATTTT.